This T cell receptor beta chain was identified in a study of cytomegalovirus exposure and HLA in healthy donors. Study-level results: Researchers reported from a later analysis that most CMV-associated TCR beta chains appeared HLA-restricted. Rarity characterized most TCR sequences, yet some public TCRs appeared in many donors.

Regarding donors, all were healthy bone marrow donors. Turning to this clone: The antigen remains undetermined.

Primers: 60 Vbeta forward and 13 Jbeta reverse. Original data processing: In a later analysis, around 10 million of about 80 million unique beta chains occurred in at least two donors. TCRdb's copy holds only in-frame clones and misses some; the assay was immunoSEQ multiplex PCR. Clone size and the V and J calls come from that table; the DNA yielded D and trimming. The repertoire holds some 120,000 clones, approximately 69% seen once, with approximately 7% in the top ten. Source material: PBMCs. The source is a middle-aged man in good health and CMV-seropositive.

The CDR3 DNA is TGCAGCGGTACAGACAAAGGTCAATCTGAAGCTTTCTTT. Translating gives CSGTDKGQSEAFF. This chain uses TRBV29-1 with TRBJ1-1; no definite D call. Germline CDR1 SQVTM, CDR2 ANQGSEA. Trimming removed 7 bases from V and 6 bases from J, with 18 bases in between. The CDR3 runs to 13 residues.